Presented here are 20 T cell receptor beta chains from one specimen sequenced in a study of metastatic and nonmetastatic thyroid tumors. Nobody among the patients had been given any treatment before thyroid surgery. Via MiXCR, TCRdb re-called the PCR reads. The table records about 21,000 clones, more than 30% of them present only once. Material for sequencing was tumor tissue. These receptors were obtained from a female donor with papillary thyroid cancer or a benign thyroid nodule (not recorded which). Some clones in this sample may be carry-over from other donors' samples.

The CDR3 DNA is TGCAGTGCTCCAGGGGCTAGGACTGAAGCTTTCTTT. This sequence encodes CSAPGARTEAFF. The chain carries TRBV20-1 and TRBJ1-1, with TRBD1 as a possible D gene (6 bases). This CDR3 spans 12 amino acids. CDR1 is DFQATT, CDR2 SNEGSKA, per germline (reference sequence). V lost 5 bases and J 5 bases, leaving 12 bases between the germline ends.

This clone was counted between two and nine times. The CDR3 protein is CASSDSGGTNNEQFF. The CDR3 DNA is TGTGCCAGCAGTGACTCAGGGGGAACTAACAATGAGCAGTTCTTC. V and J are TRBV6-4 and TRBJ2-1; TRBD1 might be the D (6 bases). In germline, CDR1 is MRHNA, CDR2 SNTAGT. This CDR3 comprises 15 residues. Between the trimmed V and J ends, which lost 0 bases and 5 bases, there was a span of 11 bases.

The rearrangement uses TRBV7-2 and TRBJ1-2; the match to TRBD1 covers 12 bases. This CDR3 comprises 18 residues. V gave up 0 bases and J gave up 8 bases; unmatched junction bases: 13. Per germline, CDR1 SGHTA and CDR2 FQGNSA. CDR3 sequence (DNA): TGTGCCAGCAGCTTAGCGCCGGGACAGGGGGCGTCGGACTTCGGCTACACCTTC. This encodes CASSLAPGQGASDFGYTF.

This clone was found a few times. The V gene is TRBV28, the J gene TRBJ2-7; the D gene is possibly TRBD1 (6 bases). The CDR3 spans 12 residues. Between the trimmed V and J ends, which lost 6 bases and 5 bases, there was a span of 11 bases. CDR1 is MDHEN, CDR2 SYDVKM, per germline. CDR3 sequence: CASRIQGDEQYF. The CDR3 DNA reads TGTGCCAGCAGAATACAGGGTGACGAGCAGTACTTC.

This clone was detected a few times. The chain combines TRBV6-2 or TRBV6-3 with TRBJ2-3; TRBD1 matches at 10 bases. Germline loops: CDR1 MNHEY, CDR2 SVGEGT. Trimming removed 5 bases from V and 6 bases from J; junction bases left unmatched: 5. This CDR3 spans 14 amino acids. CDR3: CASSAGQGPDTQYF. DNA for the CDR3: TGTGCCAGCAGTGCGGGACAGGGGCCCGATACGCAGTATTTT.

This clone was detected a few times. The V call is TRBV6-1, the J call TRBJ2-7; D is possibly TRBD2 (5 bases). The CDR3 is made up of 12 amino acids. V lost 6 bases, J lost 5 bases, and 11 bases lay in between. Germline V CDR1 and CDR2: MNHNS, SASEGT. The CDR3, as DNA: TGTGCCAGCAGGGGGAGCCTCCACGAGCAGTACTTC. This sequence encodes CASRGSLHEQYF.

This clone occurred a few times. V gene TRBV12-5 combines with J gene TRBJ2-1, with D unclear. The CDR3 consists of 13 residues. The germline V gene encodes CDR1 LGHNT and CDR2 FRNRAP. Trimming took off 1 base at V and 8 bases at J, with 9 bases between the two ends. The CDR3 spells CASGLGSGYEQFF. CDR3 nucleotides: TGTGCTAGTGGTTTGGGATCGGGTTATGAGCAGTTCTTC.

The chain uses TRBV11-1 and TRBJ2-2; 10 bases match TRBD2. The junction had 9 bases not matched to a gene; V was cut back by 5 bases and J by 6 bases. Per germline, CDR1 SGHAT and CDR2 FQDESV (reference sequence). The length of the CDR3 is 16 residues. CDR3 sequence (DNA): TGTGCCAGCAGCACCACAGCGGGAGGGCCTTCCGGGGAGCTGTTTTTT. Translation: CASSTTAGGPSGELFF.

The V call is TRBV7-2, the J call TRBJ1-2, with a possible D match to TRBD1 (6 bases). The CDR3 totals 14 residues. CDR1 and CDR2 (germline): SGHTA, FQGNSA. Trimming shortened V by 2 bases and J by 3 bases, and 10 bases separated the two germline ends. The CDR3 spells CASSLTGTDYGYTF. In nucleotides, the CDR3 is TGTGCCAGCAGCTTAACAGGGACGGACTATGGCTACACCTTC.

This clone was counted a single time. The chain couples TRBV5-1 to TRBJ2-5; no firm D call. Germline CDR1 SGHRS, CDR2 YFSETQ. This CDR3 region has 18 residues. Trimming removed 1 base at V and 0 bases at J, with 19 bases between. In DNA, the CDR3 is TGCGCCAGCAGCTTGTTTTATACTGTTTCGGAGTACCAAGAGACCCAGTACTTC. Protein product: CASSLFYTVSEYQETQYF.

This clone appeared once. The rearrangement links TRBV20-1 to TRBJ2-1, with 7 bases matching TRBD2. Per the germline V gene, CDR1 is DFQATT and CDR2 is SNEGSKA (reference sequence). Germline trimming cut 4 bases from V and 0 bases from J; bases unmatched to any gene: 18. CDR3 length equals 19 residues. The DNA of the CDR3 is TGCAGTGCTACTCCAGGACTAGACAGATTAAAGAGCTCCTACAATGAGCAGTTCTTC. Translating gives CSATPGLDRLKSSYNEQFF.

There are a few counts of this clone. The chain has TRBV12-3 or TRBV12-4 and TRBJ2-1; D ambiguous. The V and J ends lost 1 base and 4 bases respectively, with 5 bases between them. The CDR3 spans 13 residues. The CDR3 reads CASSLVSYNEQFF. The CDR3, as DNA: TGTGCCAGCAGTTTAGTCAGTTACAATGAGCAGTTCTTC.

This clone was counted at least ten times. The CDR3 reads CASSLSRANNEQFF. The CDR3 region has the DNA TGTGCCAGCAGCTTGTCCAGGGCGAACAATGAGCAGTTCTTC. The V call is TRBV5-8, the J call TRBJ2-1; possibly TRBD1 for D (5 bases). There are 14 residues in the CDR3. V gave up 1 base and J gave up 5 bases, with 10 bases separating them. CDR1 is SGHTS, CDR2 YDEGEE, per germline.

To note about this clone: As the CDR3 is not closed by the conserved phenylalanine or tryptophan, this likely results from a read error. V and J are TRBV20-1 and TRBJ1-5, with a tentative D call TRBD1 (6 bases). The CDR3 totals 16 residues. Germline CDR1 DFQATT, CDR2 SNEGSKA (reference sequence). V was trimmed by 0 bases and J by 4 bases, leaving 16 bases between them. CDR3 region: CSARDLREGQNQPQHS. CDR3 nucleotide sequence: TGCAGTGCTAGAGATCTAAGGGAAGGACAGAATCAGCCCCAGCATTCT.

This chain uses TRBV5-1 with TRBJ1-6; possibly TRBD1 for D (6 bases). The V and J ends lost 4 bases and 10 bases respectively, with 18 bases between them. Germline-derived CDR1 and CDR2 are SGHRS and YFSETQ. The CDR3 loop spans 15 amino acids. CDR3 amino acids: CASSQDDPGTSPLHF. CDR3 sequence (DNA): TGCGCCAGCAGCCAAGACGATCCAGGGACATCACCCCTCCACTTT. Combining the CDR3 with reference TRBV5-1 and TRBJ1-6 gives the whole variable domain KAGVTQTPRYLIKTRGQQVTLSCSPISGHRSVSWYQQTPGQGLQFLFEYFSETQRNKGNFPGRFSGRQFSNSRSEMNVSTLELGDSALYLCASSQDDPGTSPLHFGNGTRLTVT.

J is TRBJ2-7 and V is TRBV4-2; 11 nucleotides align to TRBD2. Germline assignment: CDR1 LGHNA and CDR2 YNFKEQ. J was trimmed by 2 bases and V by 4 bases; bases with no gene match: 7. The CDR3 sequence is 16 residues long. CDR3 loop: CASSPGTSGGPYEQYF. CDR3 nucleotide sequence: TGTGCCAGCAGCCCCGGGACTAGCGGAGGGCCCTACGAGCAGTACTTC.

This rearrangement joins TRBV12-3 or TRBV12-4 to TRBJ2-7; no clear D gene. The CDR3 is 15 amino acids. V gave up 6 bases and J gave up 3 bases, with 18 bases separating them. As DNA, the CDR3 is TGTGCCAGCAGCGTTGCGGTCGGGCCTTTCTACGAGCAGTACTTC. Its translation is CASSVAVGPFYEQYF.

This clone was seen a handful of times. The rearrangement links TRBV12-3 or TRBV12-4 to TRBJ2-2, with D perhaps matching TRBD1 or TRBD2 (6 bases each). Trimming removed 6 bases from V and 5 bases from J, with 19 bases in between. The CDR3 length is 16 residues. CDR3 DNA sequence: TGTGCCAGCAGACCGGGAGTACAGGGCCGAACCGGGGAGCTGTTTTTT. The encoded protein is CASRPGVQGRTGELFF.

The chain combines TRBV7-2 with TRBJ2-2, with D perhaps assigned TRBD1 or TRBD2 (5 bases each). Germline V gene sequence: CDR1 SGHTA, CDR2 FQGNSA. This CDR3 is 15 amino acids long. Trimming took 5 bases from V and 4 from J, leaving 14 bases between them. In DNA form, the CDR3 reads TGTGCCAGCAGCCACTCGGGGCTGAGCACCGGGGAGCTGTTTTTT. This translates into CASSHSGLSTGELFF.

V is TRBV7-8 and J is TRBJ2-7; 10 bases agree with TRBD1. This CDR3 comprises 15 residues. Trimming cost V 5 bases and J 3 bases; bases outside gene matches: 7. Looked up from germline, CDR1 is SGHVS and CDR2 is FQNEAQ. In nucleotides, the CDR3 is TGTGCCAGCAGCCAGGGGGGACAGGGGAGCTACGAGCAGTACTTC. Protein sequence: CASSQGGQGSYEQYF.